These 18 T cell receptor beta chains originate from one sample sequenced in a study of early T cells in non-severe SARS-CoV-2 infection. TCRdb re-called the 5' RACE reads with MiXCR, one entry per CDR3 protein. The sample includes under 95,000 distinct CDR3 sequences, about an eighth seen only once; the top ten take 3.4%. Sample: whole blood. Receptor source: an adult who was a healthcare worker with PCR-confirmed SARS-CoV-2 infection or an uninfected control (not recorded which).

As DNA, the CDR3 is TGTGCCAGCAGTGAAGATATGAGGGATGAGCAGTTCTTC. Translated, it gives CASSEDMRDEQFF. The gene calls are TRBV2 and TRBJ2-1; D might be TRBD2 (5 bases). Trimming left V 1 base short and J 8 bases short, with 9 bases between. Germline CDR1 reads SNHLY; CDR2 reads FYNNEI. The CDR3 is made up of 13 amino acids.

There are a few counts of this clonotype. This chain connects TRBV27 to TRBJ1-1, with unresolved D. Germline V gene data show CDR1 as MNHEY and CDR2 as SMNVEV (reference sequence). The CDR3 covers 13 residues. V shed 6 bases and J shed 4 bases, with 12 bases lying between them. CDR3 sequence: CASSLGRSTEAFF. CDR3 DNA: TGTGCCAGCAGCTTAGGAAGGAGCACTGAAGCTTTCTTT.

This clonotype was counted a few times. The chain recombines TRBV5-8 with TRBJ2-5; D gene unclear. There are 15 residues in the CDR3. The ends were cut back, 3 bases at V and 4 bases at J, with 16 bases in the middle. Germline assignment: CDR1 SGHTS and CDR2 YDEGEE. The CDR3: CASSSQGGEGETQYF. CDR3 coding DNA: TGTGCCAGCAGCTCTCAAGGTGGGGAAGGAGAGACCCAGTACTTC.

This clonotype has ten or more counts. The rearrangement uses TRBV10-1 and TRBJ2-1; 7 bases agree with TRBD1. The germline CDR1 and CDR2 sequences are WNHNN and SYGVQD (reference sequence). The CDR3 has 15 amino acids. V lost 5 bases, J lost 8 bases, and 12 bases stayed unmatched. CDR3 in DNA: TGCGCCAGCAGTTTCGGACAGGTAATGACAGATGAGCAGTTCTTC. Protein sequence: CASSFGQVMTDEQFF.

This clonotype was counted at least ten times. The chain uses TRBV3-1 and TRBJ2-1; 7 nucleotides match TRBD2. J gave up 10 bases and V 3 bases, and 6 bases lay outside the gene matches. CDR1 LGHDT and CDR2 YNNKEL come from the germline V gene (reference sequence). CDR3 length equals 13 residues. The CDR3 nucleotides read TGTGCCAGCAGCCATACAGCTAGCGGCGAGCAGTTCTTC. Its protein product is CASSHTASGEQFF.

The gene calls are TRBV19 and TRBJ1-5; D remains ambiguous. V dropped 4 bases and J dropped 5 bases, with 9 bases sitting between them. CDR1 and CDR2 from the germline V gene are LNHDA and SQIVND (reference sequence). CDR3 size: 13 residues. CDR3: CASSTRVHQPQHF. The CDR3 DNA reads as TGTGCCAGTAGTACCAGAGTACATCAGCCCCAGCATTTT.

The V call is TRBV29-1, the J call TRBJ2-7; weak D call: TRBD2 (5 bases). V dropped 4 bases and J dropped 3 bases, with 10 bases sitting between them. The CDR3 is 12 amino acids. CDR1 is SQVTM and CDR2 is ANQGSEA in the germline V gene. CDR3 region: CSVGNGVYEQYF. The DNA of the CDR3 is TGCAGCGTTGGGAACGGGGTCTACGAGCAGTACTTC.

In regard to this clonotype: Just one base apart from a much larger clone, this may be a read error. V usage is TRBV18 and J usage is TRBJ2-1; the match to TRBD2 covers 7 bases. The germline V gene has CDR1 KGHSH and CDR2 LQKENI. CDR3 length: 14 residues. Here the CDR3 DNA reads TGTGCCAGCTCAGCCCAGCGGGAAAAGGATGAGGAGTTCTTC. It translates to CASSAQREKDEEFF.

The gene calls are TRBV5-4 and TRBJ2-2; TRBD2 matches at 15 bases. The J segment lost 4 bases and the V segment lost 4 bases, leaving 5 bases of the junction unmatched. The CDR3 runs to 17 residues. Germline CDR1 SGHNT, CDR2 YYREEE (reference sequence). The CDR3 region is CASSTGLAGGPTGELFF. CDR3 in DNA: TGTGCCAGCAGCACCGGACTAGCGGGAGGGCCCACCGGGGAGCTGTTTTTT.

This clonotype was recorded at least ten times. The chain recombines TRBV28 with TRBJ2-7; the match to TRBD2 covers 8 bases. J lost 3 bases, V lost 5 bases, and 9 bases had no gene match. This CDR3 has 15 amino acids. Germline loops: CDR1 MDHEN, CDR2 SYDVKM. The CDR3 DNA sequence: TGTGCCAGCAGTCTCTCCCCGGGACTAGGCTACGAGCAGTACTTC. Translation: CASSLSPGLGYEQYF.

The chain joins TRBV7-2 to TRBJ2-3, with 7 bases that match TRBD1. The V and J ends lost 5 bases and 2 bases, in that order; junction bases with no gene match: 7. This CDR3 region has 15 residues. CDR1 SGHTA and CDR2 FQGNSA come from the germline V gene. This CDR3 is CASSRDSLPTDTQYF. CDR3 sequence (DNA): TGTGCCAGCAGCAGGGACAGTCTCCCCACAGATACGCAGTATTTT.

The genes are TRBV14 and TRBJ2-1; D unresolved. The CDR3 length is 14 residues. Germline V gene sequence: CDR1 SGHDN, CDR2 FVKESK. V was trimmed by 1 base and J by 8 bases, leaving 12 bases between them. CDR3 sequence: CASSQARSEDEQFF. The CDR3 coding sequence is TGTGCCAGCAGCCAAGCAAGGTCCGAAGATGAGCAGTTCTTC.

In this sample, this clonotype turned up many times. The rearrangement uses TRBV18 and TRBJ2-5, with D possibly called TRBD1 or TRBD2 (5 bases each). The CDR3 is made up of 15 amino acids. The V gene lost 5 bases and the J gene lost 2 bases, with 15 bases spanning the gap. Germline V gene data show CDR1 as KGHSH and CDR2 as LQKENI. CDR3 sequence: CASSTFGALQETQYF. The CDR3 nucleotides read TGTGCCAGCTCAACGTTCGGGGCGCTGCAAGAGACCCAGTACTTC.

This clonotype was seen many times. The V gene is TRBV7-9, the J gene TRBJ2-6; 13 positions agree with TRBD2. Trimming at V came to 4 bases and at J to 2 bases, leaving 2 bases not matched to a gene. Per germline, CDR1 SEHNR and CDR2 FQNEAQ (reference sequence). This CDR3 contains 17 residues. CDR3 region: CASSSTSGRTGANVLTF. CDR3 bases: TGTGCCAGCAGCTCGACTAGCGGGAGGACTGGGGCCAACGTCCTGACTTTC.

There are many counts of this clonotype. The chain couples TRBV12-3 or TRBV12-4 to TRBJ1-5; TRBD1 matches at 7 bases. The ends lost 6 bases at V and 5 bases at J; junction bases unmatched: 7. The CDR3 sequence is 14 residues long. The CDR3 nucleotides read TGTGCCAGCAGACCGACAGGGACCTATCAGCCCCAGCATTTT. This translates into CASRPTGTYQPQHF.

In this sample, this clonotype turned up a few times. V usage is TRBV12-3 or TRBV12-4 and J usage is TRBJ1-5; no definite D call. Trimming took 6 bases from V and 2 from J, leaving 8 bases between them. The CDR3 sequence is 13 residues long. The CDR3 nucleotides are TGTGCCAGCAGCGGTGTGGGCAATCAGCCCCAGCATTTT. It encodes CASSGVGNQPQHF.

This clonotype was counted ten times or more. The rearrangement uses TRBV7-9 and TRBJ2-7, with a tentative D call TRBD1 (6 bases). The CDR3 contains 14 residues. The V end lost 2 bases, the J end lost 3 bases, and 11 bases lay between the germline ends. Germline loops: CDR1 SEHNR, CDR2 FQNEAQ (reference sequence). The CDR3 protein is CASSLRQDNYEQYF. CDR3 in DNA: TGTGCCAGCAGCTTACGACAGGACAACTACGAGCAGTACTTC.

This clonotype appeared once. An end of the junction does not agree with germline; a read error may underlie this. The rearrangement joins TRBV29-1 to TRBJ1-1; TRBD1 might be the D (5 bases). The CDR3 is made up of 15 amino acids. CDR1 and CDR2 from the germline V gene are SQVTM and ANQGSEA. The CDR3 DNA is TGCATCGTTGAAGGGGACGGTAACATGAACACTGAAGCTTTCTTT. It yields the protein CIVEGDGNMNTEAFF.